The 6 T cell receptor beta chains reported below all come from one sample, sequenced in a study of shared clonotypes between healthy human individuals. Produced via immunoSEQ multiplex PCR; TCRdb's table is partial and in-frame only. The sample includes about 2.3 million clones, 85% to 95% seen only once; the top ten take 0.37%. The sample comprised naive CD4+ T cells from PBMCs. The subset here: CD45RA+ positively selected. Receptors were obtained from a man aged 18 to 35 in good health. Some clones in this sample may be carry-over from other donors' samples.

The chain couples TRBV29-1 to TRBJ2-3, with 7 positions matching TRBD1. Trimming cost V 6 bases and J 6 bases; bases outside gene matches: 9. The CDR3 totals 13 residues. Looked up from germline, CDR1 is SQVTM and CDR2 is ANQGSEA. The CDR3 DNA follows: TGCAGCGTATTTGGGACAGTCCCCGATACGCAGTATTTT. Its protein product is CSVFGTVPDTQYF.

The V and J genes are TRBV4-2 and TRBJ2-5, with 8 bases identical to TRBD2. CDR3 size: 16 residues. CDR1 LGHNA and CDR2 YNFKEQ come from the germline V gene. V was pared by 0 bases and J by 4 bases, with 7 bases of the junction left unmatched. CDR3 loop: CASSQDPGLGRETQYF. The CDR3 DNA reads as TGTGCCAGCAGCCAAGATCCGGGACTAGGTCGAGAGACCCAGTACTTC.

The CDR3 sequence is CASIHSRQGSGYTF. CDR3 nucleotides: TGTGCCAGTATCCATAGTCGACAGGGTAGCGGCTACACCTTC. J is TRBJ1-2 and V is TRBV19; 7 nucleotides match TRBD1. Germline-derived CDR1 and CDR2 are LNHDA and SQIVND (reference sequence). The CDR3 runs to 14 residues. J was trimmed by 8 bases and V by 7 bases; bases with no gene match: 13.

The chain couples TRBV5-5 to TRBJ2-1, with D possibly called TRBD1 or TRBD2 (5 bases each). V lost 6 bases, J lost 4 bases, and 14 bases lay in between. The CDR3 runs to 14 residues. Germline-derived CDR1 and CDR2 are SGHKS and YYEKEE (reference sequence). Written as DNA, the CDR3 is TGTGCCAGCAAAACCGGGACCGAGTACAATGAGCAGTTCTTC. Translation gives CASKTGTEYNEQFF.

The chain uses TRBV10-2 and TRBJ2-2, with 9 bases identical to TRBD2. The trim removed 7 bases at V and 3 bases at J, leaving 6 bases unmatched. The CDR3 is 15 amino acids. The germline CDR1 and CDR2 sequences are WSHSY and SAAADI. In nucleotides, the CDR3 is TGCGCCAGCACTCCCTTAGCGGGGGACACCGGGGAGCTGTTTTTT. Encoded protein: CASTPLAGDTGELFF.

This chain uses TRBV2 with TRBJ2-4, with D possibly TRBD1 on 6 matching bases. Trimming took 7 bases from V and 9 from J, leaving 13 bases between them. Germline V lookup: CDR1 SNHLY, CDR2 FYNNEI. The CDR3 is 12 amino acids. CDR3 residues: CASTSGAGIQYF. The CDR3 DNA sequence: TGTGCCAGCACATCAGGGGCGGGCATTCAGTACTTC.